Following are 20 T cell receptor beta chains from one sample sequenced in a study of T-cell memory formation after mild COVID-19. TCRdb independently ran MiXCR on the 5' RACE reads; one entry per CDR3 protein. The sample contains about 360,000 distinct CDR3 sequences, 10% to 15% of which appear only once. Specimen: PBMCs or a T cell subset sorted from them (not recorded which). These receptors were collected from a man younger than 30 who had mild COVID-19 (a few samples of this study predate the infection). Cell type and time point are not known.

The chain combines TRBV5-1 with TRBJ2-3, with D possibly being TRBD2 (5 bases). The germline V gene has CDR1 SGHRS and CDR2 YFSETQ. CDR3 length: 14 amino acids. V lost 4 bases, J lost 4 bases, and 13 bases lay in between. Here the CDR3 DNA reads TGCGCCAGCAGCAGCGGTCAGAAAGCAGATACGCAGTATTTT. It is translated as CASSSGQKADTQYF. Variable domain in full (rest from reference TRBV5-1 and TRBJ2-3): KAGVTQTPRYLIKTRGQQVTLSCSPISGHRSVSWYQQTPGQGLQFLFEYFSETQRNKGNFPGRFSGRQFSNSRSEMNVSTLELGDSALYLCASSSGQKADTQYFGPGTRLTVL.

CDR3 protein: CASSPGEGNTQYF. The CDR3 DNA reads TGTGCCAGCTCACCAGGGGAGGGGAATACGCAGTATTTT. This chain uses TRBV18 with TRBJ2-3; 7 nucleotides agree with TRBD2. Germline V gene data show CDR1 as KGHSH and CDR2 as LQKENI. The junction had 3 bases not matched to a gene; V was cut back by 2 bases and J by 7 bases. This CDR3 spans 13 amino acids.

V is TRBV19 and J is TRBJ1-1; D possibly corresponds to TRBD1 (5 bases). Germline CDR1 is LNHDA and CDR2 is SQIVND (reference sequence). Deletions cut 4 bases from V and 4 bases from J, with 10 bases between. This CDR3 spans 13 amino acids. As DNA, the CDR3 is TGTGCCAGTAGTAGATACGGGGGCACTGAAGCTTTCTTT. It yields the protein CASSRYGGTEAFF. Drawing the rest from reference TRBV19 and TRBJ1-1, the complete variable domain is DGGITQSPKYLFRKEGQNVTLSCEQNLNHDAMYWYRQDPGQGLRLIYYSQIVNDFQKGDIAEGYSVSREKKESFPLTVTSAQKNPTAFYLCASSRYGGTEAFFGQGTRLTVV.

This rearrangement joins TRBV3-1 to TRBJ2-7, with D perhaps TRBD2 (5 bases). This CDR3 is 11 amino acids long. Germline lookup yields CDR1 LGHDT and CDR2 YNNKEL (reference sequence). Trimming shortened V by 5 bases and J by 6 bases, and 8 bases separated the two germline ends. CDR3 sequence reads: CASSGRGEQYV. In DNA form, the CDR3 reads TGTGCCAGCAGCGGCCGGGGCGAGCAGTACGTC.

This clonotype has a handful of counts. V usage is TRBV6-4 and J usage is TRBJ2-2; tentatively, D is TRBD1 or TRBD2 (5 bases each). Germline CDR1 reads MRHNA; CDR2 reads SNTAGT. CDR3 length: 14 residues. V was clipped by 9 bases and J by 5 bases, with 16 bases between them. CDR3 region: CARLRGNGTGELFF. The CDR3 DNA reads as TGTGCCAGGTTGAGGGGTAACGGTACCGGGGAGCTGTTTTTT.

The rearrangement joins TRBV4-1 to TRBJ2-2, with 8 bases that match TRBD1. J gave up 0 bases and V 5 bases, and 11 bases lay outside the gene matches. CDR1 and CDR2 (germline): MGHRA, YSYEKL. The CDR3 length is 18 residues. The CDR3 protein is CASSKYTWTGPNTGELFF. The DNA of the CDR3 is TGCGCCAGCAGCAAGTATACCTGGACAGGGCCGAACACCGGGGAGCTGTTTTTT.

This clonotype has just one count. The chain joins TRBV6-6 to TRBJ2-5; D remains unclear. Germline V lookup: CDR1 MNHNY, CDR2 SVGAGI (reference sequence). CDR3 length equals 15 residues. V was shortened by 4 bases and J by 4 bases, with 16 bases between the two germline ends. CDR3 nucleotide sequence: TGTGCCAGCAGTTTAGGTTCTAGGCGTGGAGAGACCCAGTACTTC. Translated, it gives CASSLGSRRGETQYF.

This clonotype was found a few times. The chain couples TRBV7-9 to TRBJ2-7; the match to TRBD2 covers 7 bases. The CDR3 is 16 residues long. Looked up from germline, CDR1 is SEHNR and CDR2 is FQNEAQ (reference sequence). V shed 5 bases, J shed 0 bases, and the junction held 10 bases outside the gene matches. In DNA form, the CDR3 reads TGTGCCAGCAGCCCCCCCACGGGGGGTAGCTCCTACGAGCAGTACGTC. Translating it yields CASSPPTGGSSYEQYV.

This clonotype occurred a few times. The gene calls are TRBV20-1 and TRBJ2-7, with TRBD2 matching over 9 bases. Germline lookup yields CDR1 DFQATT and CDR2 SNEGSKA (reference sequence). CDR3 size: 15 residues. V lost 0 bases to trimming and J lost 7 bases; unmatched junction nucleotides: 10. CDR3 nucleotide sequence: TGCAGTGCTAGAGATCCTAGCGGGGCCGGTCGGGAGCAGTACTTC. Translated, it gives CSARDPSGAGREQYF.

The rearrangement uses TRBV6-6 and TRBJ1-6; tentatively, D is TRBD1 (5 bases). The germline V and J ends were trimmed by 0 bases and 8 bases, with 11 bases remaining between them. CDR3 length: 15 amino acids. The V gene's germline CDR1 is MNHNY and CDR2 SVGAGI (reference sequence). The CDR3 bases are TGTGCCAGCAGTTACTCGAGGGACCCTTATTCACCCCTCCACTTT. It translates to CASSYSRDPYSPLHF.

This clonotype has more than one count but fewer than ten. The chain uses TRBV5-4 and TRBJ1-1, with a weak D call TRBD1 (5 bases). Germline CDR1 SGHNT, CDR2 YYREEE (reference sequence). V was trimmed by 6 bases and J by 1 base, leaving 7 bases between them. The CDR3 contains 12 residues. The CDR3 bases are TGTGCCAGCACCGGGGGGAACACTGAAGCTTTCTTT. This gives the protein CASTGGNTEAFF.

This rearrangement joins TRBV7-9 to TRBJ1-2, with a weak D call TRBD1 (5 bases). This CDR3 comprises 14 residues. The germline V gene encodes CDR1 SEHNR and CDR2 FQNEAQ (reference sequence). V gave up 2 bases and J gave up 8 bases, with 15 bases separating them. The CDR3 reads CASSLPSGVGGYTF. DNA of the CDR3: TGTGCCAGCAGCTTACCCTCGGGGGTAGGGGGCTACACCTTC.

The table lists this clonotype with many counts. V gene TRBV6-2 or TRBV6-3 combines with J gene TRBJ2-1; D unclear. The CDR3 extends over 14 amino acids. Deletions cut 3 bases from V and 12 bases from J, with 18 bases between. The germline gives CDR1 MNHEY, CDR2 SVGEGT. The CDR3 protein is CASSYTTDHPRQFF. The CDR3 DNA sequence: TGTGCCAGCAGTTATACAACGGATCACCCTCGGCAGTTCTTC.

This clonotype was seen more than once but under ten times. The chain joins TRBV9 to TRBJ2-3, with TRBD2 matching 7 bases. This CDR3 has 14 amino acids. Trimming took 4 bases from V and 3 from J; bases not matched to a gene: 5. The V gene's germline CDR1 is SGDLS and CDR2 YYNGEE. CDR3 sequence: CASSSWGGTDTQYF. As DNA, the CDR3 is TGTGCCAGCAGCTCGTGGGGGGGAACAGATACGCAGTATTTT.

In its sample, this clonotype was seen a few times. This chain connects TRBV24-1 to TRBJ2-3; 8 positions agree with TRBD2. After removal of 4 bases from V and 0 bases from J, the junction contained 8 bases not matched to a gene. Germline V CDR1 and CDR2: KGHDR, SFDVKD. The CDR3 is 17 residues long. The CDR3 DNA is TGTGCCACCAGTGACCCCTTTCGGGGGGGGAGCACAGATACGCAGTATTTT. Its translation: CATSDPFRGGSTDTQYF.

This clonotype turned up a few times. CDR3 DNA: TGCGCCAGCAGCTTGGGTGCTAGCGGACACAATGAGCAGTTCTTC. Residues: CASSLGASGHNEQFF. The V gene is TRBV5-1, the J gene TRBJ2-1, with 7 bases matching TRBD2. This CDR3 is built from 15 residues. CDR1 and CDR2 from the germline V gene are SGHRS and YFSETQ. Trimming at V came to 0 bases and at J to 5 bases, leaving 5 bases not matched to a gene.

This clonotype has more than one count but fewer than ten. The J gene is TRBJ2-4, the V gene TRBV7-2, with TRBD2 matching over 7 bases. Germline V gives CDR1 SGHTA, CDR2 FQGNSA. With V trimmed by 10 bases and J by 7 bases, 10 bases remained unmatched. The CDR3 is 13 amino acids. The CDR3 sequence: CATGWQGGNIQYF. For the CDR3, the DNA is TGTGCCACCGGGTGGCAGGGAGGGAACATTCAGTACTTC.

The chain has TRBV6-5 and TRBJ1-6, with 9 bases that match TRBD1. Germline trimming cut 6 bases from V and 4 bases from J; bases unmatched to any gene: 4. Per the germline V gene, CDR1 is MNHEY and CDR2 is SVGAGI. This CDR3 has 15 residues. CDR3 in amino acids: CASRMTGGYNSPLHF. DNA of the CDR3: TGTGCCAGCAGGATGACAGGGGGATATAATTCACCCCTCCACTTT.

The gene calls are TRBV6-2 or TRBV6-3 and TRBJ2-5, with TRBD2 matching over 7 bases. The CDR3 has 15 amino acids. From germline, CDR1 is MNHEY and CDR2 SVGEGT. V gave up 2 bases and J gave up 4 bases; unmatched junction bases: 7. CDR3 region: CASSYLQRGGETQYF. The DNA of the CDR3 is TGTGCCAGCAGTTACCTCCAGCGGGGTGGAGAGACCCAGTACTTC.

V usage is TRBV5-1 and J usage is TRBJ1-1; the match to TRBD1 covers 7 bases. CDR3 length equals 14 residues. The ends lost 2 bases at V and 2 bases at J; junction bases unmatched: 3. Germline CDR1 and CDR2: SGHRS and YFSETQ. The DNA of the CDR3 is TGCGCCAGCAGCTTTCGGGACAGAAACACTGAAGCTTTCTTT. Its protein product is CASSFRDRNTEAFF.